These 22 T cell receptor beta chains were all obtained from the same sample, sequenced in a study of control samples from healthy donors and cancer patients (TCRdb year 2020). To prepare the library, the immunoSEQ multiplex PCR assay was applied. TCRdb's version of the immuneACCESS table is confined to in-frame rearrangements and falls short of the full clone set. An unresolved V gene accounts for under half of the shortfall where checked; the remainder is of unknown origin. The sample records 95,000 to 100,000 clones, around 88% of which are singletons. The biggest ten clones account for 7.8% of the sample. Specimen: blood. Receptors were obtained from a man aged 30 to 45 in good health.

This sequence joins TRBV7-2 and TRBJ2-7; maybe TRBD2 (6 bases). The germline V gene has CDR1 SGHTA and CDR2 FQGNSA. V lost 1 base and J lost 2, with 9 bases in between. The CDR3 loop spans 14 amino acids. This CDR3 is CASSLGGTPYEQYF. The CDR3 nucleotides read TGTGCCAGCAGCTTAGGAGGGACTCCCTACGAGCAGTACTTC. Supplemented by reference TRBV7-2 and TRBJ2-7, the full variable domain reads GAGVSQSPSNKVTEKGKDVELRCDPISGHTALYWYRQSLGQGLEFLIYFQGNSAPDKSGLPSDRFSAERTGGSVSTLTIQRTQQEDSAVYLCASSLGGTPYEQYFGPGTRLTVT.

This chain uses TRBV9 with TRBJ1-3; maybe TRBD1 (6 bases). The V and J ends lost 4 bases and 4 bases respectively, with 12 bases between them. The CDR3 covers 14 residues. Germline-derived CDR1 and CDR2 are SGDLS and YYNGEE. In DNA form, the CDR3 reads TGTGCCAGCAGCCGGACAGATCGAGGAAACACCATATATTTT. Residues: CASSRTDRGNTIYF.

The chain combines TRBV21-1 with TRBJ2-3; the table calls TRBD1, which could not be checked here. TRBV21-1 is given as a pseudogene. The length of the CDR3 is 15 residues. The CDR3 DNA follows: TGTGCCAGCAGCAAATGGTCAGTCGTCACAGATACGCAGTATTTT. Residues: CASSKWSVVTDTQYF.

V usage is TRBV5-1 and J usage is TRBJ2-5; 11 bases agree with TRBD2. V gave up 4 bases and J gave up 7 bases; unmatched junction bases: 6. CDR3 length: 14 residues. CDR1 and CDR2 (germline): SGHRS, YFSETQ. The CDR3 here is CASSPSGGRVTQYF. In DNA, the CDR3 is TGCGCCAGCAGCCCTAGCGGGGGGCGTGTGACCCAGTACTTC.

In regard to this clone: With a much larger clone just one base away, this may be a read error. The same CDR3 also results from other DNA sequences found in this sample. The chain links TRBV5-6 to TRBJ1-1; D is undetermined. Germline lookup yields CDR1 SGHDT and CDR2 YYEEEE. This CDR3 is built from 13 residues. Deletions cut 0 bases from V and 1 base from J, with 4 bases between. CDR3 loop: CASSLGGNTEAFF. The CDR3 DNA reads as TGTGCCAGCAGCTTGGGAGGGAACACTGAAGCTTTCTTT.

The chain carries TRBV23-1 and TRBJ1-1, with D unclear. TRBV23-1 is known as an ORF, though its function is uncertain. This CDR3 has 13 amino acids. CDR3 coding DNA: TGCGCTCACCCCGGGCCCGCGGGGACTGAAGCTTTCTTT. Protein product: CAHPGPAGTEAFF.

The V gene is TRBV7-3, the J gene TRBJ2-3, with D maybe TRBD1 (6 bases). Looked up from germline, CDR1 is SGHTA and CDR2 is FQGTGA. The CDR3 runs 13 residues. The ends were cut back, 5 bases at V and 5 bases at J, with 11 bases in the middle. The CDR3 reads CASSAQGRDTQYF. CDR3 coding DNA: TGTGCCAGCAGCGCGCAGGGGAGAGATACGCAGTATTTT.

This sequence joins TRBV10-1 and TRBJ2-7; D is uncertain. CDR3 length: 13 residues. V lost 3 bases and J 8 bases, leaving 14 bases between the germline ends. The germline V gene encodes CDR1 WNHNN and CDR2 SYGVQD (reference sequence). The CDR3 is CASSDSWGSKQYV. CDR3 coding DNA: TGCGCCAGCAGTGATAGCTGGGGATCCAAGCAGTACGTC.

The genes are TRBV19 and TRBJ2-1, with D perhaps matching TRBD1 (6 bases). CDR3 length equals 12 residues. The ends were cut back, 9 bases at V and 1 base at J, with 7 bases in the middle. CDR1 LNHDA and CDR2 SQIVND come from the germline V gene (reference sequence). CDR3 in amino acids: CASRGSYNEQFF. As DNA, the CDR3 is TGTGCCAGCAGGGGTTCCTACAATGAGCAGTTCTTC.

The V and J genes are TRBV29-1 and TRBJ2-1, with 9 bases aligning to TRBD2. The CDR3 covers 16 residues. CDR1 SQVTM and CDR2 ANQGSEA come from the germline V gene. Unmatched junction bases numbered 13, after V lost 6 bases and J lost 4 bases. CDR3 residues: CSVHYSSGGDYNEQFF. CDR3 bases: TGCAGCGTCCACTACAGTAGCGGGGGAGATTACAATGAGCAGTTCTTC.

The CDR3 is CASSLYNNEQYF. CDR3 sequence (DNA): TGTGCCAGCAGCTTATATAACAACGAGCAGTACTTC. V gene TRBV13 combines with J gene TRBJ2-7; D is uncertain. Between the trimmed V and J ends, which lost 2 bases and 5 bases, there was a span of 7 bases. The CDR3 has 12 amino acids. Germline lookup yields CDR1 PRHDT and CDR2 FYEKMQ (reference sequence).

This clone was picked up one time. The chain recombines TRBV11-2 with TRBJ1-1; D is unresolved. The germline V and J ends were trimmed by 8 bases and 11 bases, with 24 bases remaining between them. This CDR3 is built from 14 residues. The germline CDR1 and CDR2 sequences are SGHAT and FQNNGV. CDR3 residues: CASQRSGSLNGAFF. The DNA of the CDR3 is TGTGCCAGCCAAAGAAGTGGGAGCCTTAACGGGGCTTTCTTT.

The chain joins TRBV6-2 or TRBV6-3 to TRBJ2-5; either TRBD1 or TRBD2 may fit D (6 bases each). Germline V gives CDR1 MNHEY, CDR2 SVGEGT. V was pared by 0 bases and J by 2 bases, with 10 bases between. This CDR3 region has 15 residues. The chain's CDR3 is CASSYSGGQQETQYF. CDR3 nucleotide sequence: TGTGCCAGCAGTTACTCGGGGGGACAACAAGAGACCCAGTACTTC.

This chain connects TRBV11-2 to TRBJ2-3; no clear D. CDR1 and CDR2 (germline): SGHAT, FQNNGV. CDR3 length: 17 amino acids. Trimming shortened V by 1 base and J by 4 bases, and 18 bases separated the two germline ends. CDR3 in amino acids: CASSLVFKGPPPDTQYF. For the CDR3, the DNA is TGTGCCAGCAGCTTAGTATTCAAGGGTCCACCCCCAGATACGCAGTATTTT. Using reference TRBV11-2 and TRBJ2-3 for the parts outside the CDR3, the full variable domain is EAGVAQSPRYKIIEKRQSVAFWCNPISGHATLYWYQQILGQGPKLLIQFQNNGVVDDSQLPKDRFSAERLKGVDSTLKIQPAKLEDSAVYLCASSLVFKGPPPDTQYFGPGTRLTVL.

This sequence joins TRBV6-6 and TRBJ1-3, with TRBD1 identical over 7 bases. Germline trimming cut 6 bases from V and 2 bases from J; bases unmatched to any gene: 4. Germline assignment: CDR1 MNHNY and CDR2 SVGAGI (reference sequence). The CDR3 length is 14 residues. The CDR3 loop is CASRYQGAGNTIYF. The CDR3 DNA sequence: TGTGCCAGCAGATACCAGGGGGCTGGAAACACCATATATTTT.

The gene calls are TRBV10-3 and TRBJ2-3; D is uncertain. CDR3 length equals 13 residues. CDR1 is ENHRY and CDR2 is SYGVKD in the germline V gene. V lost 8 bases and J 2 bases, leaving 11 bases between the germline ends. The CDR3 loop reads CAIAKTYTDTQYF. CDR3 bases: TGTGCCATCGCCAAGACCTACACAGATACGCAGTATTTT.

The chain is built from TRBV6-2 or TRBV6-3 and TRBJ2-7, with 7 bases identical to TRBD2. The V and J ends lost 5 bases and 2 bases, in that order; junction bases with no gene match: 6. CDR3 length equals 14 residues. The germline CDR1 and CDR2 sequences are MNHEY and SVGEGT. The CDR3 spells CASSRWGRAYEQYF. CDR3 nucleotides: TGTGCCAGCAGTCGTTGGGGGAGGGCCTACGAGCAGTACTTC.

This chain joins TRBV12-2 and TRBJ2-7; no DNA check was done on the table's D call, TRBD1. TRBV12-2 is a listed pseudogene. CDR3 length equals 15 residues. The CDR3 loop reads CASLLLGTGSYEQYV. Here the CDR3 DNA reads TGTGCAAGTCTCCTCCTCGGGACAGGGTCCTACGAGCAGTACGTC.

The chain recombines TRBV6-5 with TRBJ1-2; D may be TRBD1 (6 bases). CDR1 and CDR2 (germline): MNHEY, SVGAGI. Trimming removed 6 bases at V and 6 bases at J, with 14 bases between. The CDR3 contains 13 residues. The CDR3 protein is CASSPVTGNGYTF. Here the CDR3 DNA reads TGTGCCAGCAGCCCCGTTACAGGGAATGGCTACACCTTC.

This clone has only a few counts. Distinct nucleotide sequences in the sample also encode this CDR3. The rearrangement links TRBV15 to TRBJ2-3; tentatively, D is TRBD1 or TRBD2 (5 bases each). With 3 bases removed from V and 1 base from J, the gap between germline ends came to 8 bases. Germline V CDR1 and CDR2: LNHNV, YYDKDF (reference sequence). The CDR3 runs to 14 residues. CDR3 loop: CATSRGTRTDTQYF. The CDR3 DNA reads as TGTGCCACCAGCAGGGGGACCCGCACAGATACGCAGTATTTT.

The chain links TRBV28 to TRBJ2-4; D remains unclear. Germline assignment: CDR1 MDHEN and CDR2 SYDVKM. The V gene lost 6 bases and the J gene lost 0 bases, with 9 bases spanning the gap. The CDR3 is 14 residues long. CDR3 in amino acids: CASRGKLAKNIQYF. The CDR3 DNA follows: TGTGCCAGCAGAGGGAAACTAGCCAAAAACATTCAGTACTTC.

V usage is TRBV3-1 (or the pseudogene TRBV3-2) and J usage is TRBJ2-3; TRBD2 aligns across 13 bases. CDR1 is LGHDT and CDR2 is YNNKEL in the germline V gene (reference sequence). Trimming cost V 3 bases and J 4 bases; bases outside gene matches: 10. The CDR3 length is 18 residues. The CDR3 sequence: CASSHPPGLAGRADTQYF. CDR3 nucleotide sequence: TGTGCCAGCAGCCACCCCCCGGGACTAGCGGGGAGGGCAGATACGCAGTATTTT.